This section outlines one TCR beta chain sequence together with its context. The sample originates from a study of control samples from healthy donors and cancer patients. Sequencing used immunoSEQ multiplex PCR; TCRdb keeps in-frame clones, though not all of them. The sample contains 160,000 or so clones, 96% of which appear only once. The V and J ends lost 3 bases and 6 bases, in that order; junction bases with no gene match: 0. CDR3 length: 13 amino acids. V usage is TRBV12-3 or TRBV12-4 and J usage is TRBJ1-5, with 9 bases that match TRBD1. The source is a woman aged 25-40 years in good health. Sequencing used blood. CDR3 amino acids: CASSLTGGQPQHF. The CDR3 region has the DNA TGTGCCAGCAGTTTGACAGGGGGTCAGCCCCAGCATTTT.